Below, 2 T cell receptor beta chains from the same sample are listed, as sequenced in a study of tissue T cells after allogeneic stem cell transplantation. The protocol was immunoSEQ multiplex PCR, while the TCRdb copy is restricted to in-frame clones and leaves out a portion. This table holds some 48,000 clones, around 73% found once. The source material was sorted cells pooled from one or two spleens. Receptor source: a pool of C57BL/6 mice in good health.

This clone was seen only a few times. Gene names denote mouse genes. The read terminates 1 residue before the CDR3 end, so the remaining end is supplied by the germline J gene. This sequence joins TRBV19 and TRBJ2-7; 12 nucleotides align to TRBD2. This CDR3 contains 14 residues. In germline, CDR1 is FNHDT, CDR2 SITEND (reference sequence). V lost 7 bases and J lost 3; bases outside the gene matches: 5. The CDR3 spells CASSGTGGFYEQYF. The covered CDR3 bases are TGTGCCAGCTCCGGGACTGGGGGGTTCTATGAACAGTAC.

With respect to this clone: Gene names are the mouse ones. The DNA ends 1 residue before the CDR3 does, and the rest of the CDR3 is filled in from the germline J gene. The chain uses TRBV3 and TRBJ1-3; the D is unclear. Between the trimmed V and J ends, which lost 0 bases and 0 bases, there was a span of 3 bases. CDR3 length equals 14 residues. Looked up from germline, CDR1 is SNHLY and CDR2 is FYNGKV (reference sequence). CDR3 DNA, as far as it was read: TGTGCCAGCAGCTTAGCACTTTCTGGAAATACGCTCTAT. As protein: CASSLALSGNTLY. The CDR3 in full is CASSLALSGNTLYF.